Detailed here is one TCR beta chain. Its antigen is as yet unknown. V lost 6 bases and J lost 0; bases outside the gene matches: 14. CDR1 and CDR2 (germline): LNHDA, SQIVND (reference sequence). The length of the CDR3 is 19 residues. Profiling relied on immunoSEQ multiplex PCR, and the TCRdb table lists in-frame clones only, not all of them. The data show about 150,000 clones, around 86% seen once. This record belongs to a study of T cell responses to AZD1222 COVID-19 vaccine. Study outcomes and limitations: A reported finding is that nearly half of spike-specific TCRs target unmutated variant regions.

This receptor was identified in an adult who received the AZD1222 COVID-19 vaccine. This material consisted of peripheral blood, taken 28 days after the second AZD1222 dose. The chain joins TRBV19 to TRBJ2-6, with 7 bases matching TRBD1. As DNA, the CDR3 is TGTGCCAGTAGCGACAAGCCGTCCCGGACAGGCTCTGGGGCCAACGTCCTGACTTTC. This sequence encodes CASSDKPSRTGSGANVLTF.